Listed here are 7 T cell receptor beta chains from one sample, sequenced in a study of shared clonotypes between healthy human individuals. CD45RO-negative, CCR7-positively selected cells formed the naive CD8 fraction, excluding terminally differentiated effector memory CD45RA+ cells. Sequencing was performed with immunoSEQ multiplex PCR; in TCRdb, only in-frame clones are kept and a portion is missing. This sample has 650,000 to 800,000 clones, with around 90% found just once. Material: naive CD8+ T cells sorted from blood. The source is a man younger than 40 in good health.

The chain employs TRBV5-1 and TRBJ1-2; 7 positions agree with TRBD1. V lost 0 bases and J lost 8; bases outside the gene matches: 7. CDR3 length equals 14 residues. Germline V gene sequence: CDR1 SGHRS, CDR2 YFSETQ. In nucleotides, the CDR3 is TGCGCCAGCAGCTTGGTCGAGGGGGCCTTCGGCTACACCTTC. It translates to CASSLVEGAFGYTF.

This chain uses TRBV7-9 with TRBJ2-7; D unresolved. Trimming stripped 7 bases from V and 7 bases from J, with 20 bases between. The CDR3 has 14 amino acids. CDR1 and CDR2 (germline): SEHNR, FQNEAQ (reference sequence). CDR3: CASTQASSLWEQYF. The CDR3 DNA sequence: TGTGCCAGCACCCAGGCCAGTTCTTTGTGGGAGCAGTACTTC.

V gene TRBV4-1 combines with J gene TRBJ1-4; TRBD1 matches at 12 bases. Germline CDR1 MGHRA, CDR2 YSYEKL. V dropped 3 bases and J dropped 4; count of bases not matched to a gene: 15. This CDR3 contains 20 residues. This chain's CDR3 is CASSHQRRGQGASGNEKLFF. The CDR3 DNA reads as TGCGCCAGCAGCCACCAGAGGAGGGGACAGGGGGCTTCTGGTAATGAAAAACTGTTTTTT.

The rearrangement uses TRBV9 and TRBJ2-1, with TRBD1 as a possible D gene (6 bases). The V gene's germline CDR1 is SGDLS and CDR2 YYNGEE. The CDR3 is 11 amino acids. V lost 7 bases to trimming and J lost 9 bases, with 11 bases between them. CDR3 sequence (DNA): TGTGCCAGCGGAGGACAGCTTGAGCAGTTCTTC. Its translation: CASGGQLEQFF. Using reference TRBV9 and TRBJ2-1 for the parts outside the CDR3, the full variable domain is DSGVTQTPKHLITATGQRVTLRCSPRSGDLSVYWYQQSLDQGLQFLIQYYNGEERAKGNILERFSAQQFPDLHSELNLSSLELGDSALYFCASGGQLEQFFGPGTRLTVL.

To note about this clone: Other DNA sequences of this sample code for an identical CDR3. The chain links TRBV7-2 to TRBJ2-1; no clear D gene. V lost 1 base, J lost 4 bases, and 5 bases lay in between. Germline V gives CDR1 SGHTA, CDR2 FQGNSA. The CDR3 sequence is 13 residues long. The CDR3 DNA is TGTGCCAGCAGCTTAGTAGGGTACAATGAGCAGTTCTTC. Translating gives CASSLVGYNEQFF.

V and J are TRBV18 and TRBJ2-1; 8 bases line up with TRBD2. Germline lookup yields CDR1 KGHSH and CDR2 LQKENI. This CDR3 has 15 amino acids. After removal of 0 bases from V and 7 bases from J, the junction contained 5 bases not matched to a gene. CDR3 in DNA: TGTGCCAGCTCACCACCGAATAGCGGGATGAATGAGCAGTTCTTC. Amino acids: CASSPPNSGMNEQFF.

This clone came up once. V and J are TRBV6-1 and TRBJ2-7; tentatively, D is TRBD2 (5 bases). V lost 3 bases, J lost 4 bases, and 13 bases lay in between. CDR3 length equals 14 residues. Germline CDR1 is MNHNS and CDR2 is SASEGT. The CDR3: CASSDLWPGYEQYF. CDR3 bases: TGTGCCAGCAGTGATCTCTGGCCGGGGTACGAGCAGTACTTC.